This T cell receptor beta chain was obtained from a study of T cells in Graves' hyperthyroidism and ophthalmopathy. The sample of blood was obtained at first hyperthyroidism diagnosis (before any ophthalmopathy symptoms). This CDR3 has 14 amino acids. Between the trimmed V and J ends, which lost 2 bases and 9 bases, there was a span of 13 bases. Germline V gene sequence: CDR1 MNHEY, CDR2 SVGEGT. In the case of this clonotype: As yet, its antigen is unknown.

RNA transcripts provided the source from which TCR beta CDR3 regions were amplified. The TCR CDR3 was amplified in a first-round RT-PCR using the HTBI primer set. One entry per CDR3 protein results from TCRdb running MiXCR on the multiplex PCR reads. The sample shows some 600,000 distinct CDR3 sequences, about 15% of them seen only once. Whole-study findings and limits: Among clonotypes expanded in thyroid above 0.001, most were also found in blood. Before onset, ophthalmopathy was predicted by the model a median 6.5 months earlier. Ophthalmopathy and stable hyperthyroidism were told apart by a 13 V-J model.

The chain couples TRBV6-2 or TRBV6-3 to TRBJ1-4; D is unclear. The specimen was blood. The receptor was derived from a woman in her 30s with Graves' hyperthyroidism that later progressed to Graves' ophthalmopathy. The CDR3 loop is CASSYGGVEKKLFF. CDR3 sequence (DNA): TGTGCCAGCAGTTACGGTGGGGTTGAAAAAAAACTGTTTTTT.